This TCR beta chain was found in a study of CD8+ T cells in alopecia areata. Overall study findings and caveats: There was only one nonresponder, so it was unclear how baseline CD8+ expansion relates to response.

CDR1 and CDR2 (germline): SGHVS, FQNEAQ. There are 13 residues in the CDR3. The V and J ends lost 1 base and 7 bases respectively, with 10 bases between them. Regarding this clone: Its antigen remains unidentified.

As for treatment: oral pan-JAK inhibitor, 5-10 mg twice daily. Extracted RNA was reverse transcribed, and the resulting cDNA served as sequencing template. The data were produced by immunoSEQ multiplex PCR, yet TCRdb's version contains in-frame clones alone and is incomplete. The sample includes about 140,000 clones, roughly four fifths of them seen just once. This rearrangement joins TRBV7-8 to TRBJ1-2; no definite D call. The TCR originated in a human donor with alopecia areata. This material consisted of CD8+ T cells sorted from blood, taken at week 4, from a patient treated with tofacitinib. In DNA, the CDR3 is TGTGCCAGCAGCTTAGGCAGAGGCGGTGGCTACACCTTC. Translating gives CASSLGRGGGYTF.